This T cell receptor (beta chain) came from a study of blood T cell repertoires in COVID-19. For the study at large: The analysed material was cDNA or gDNA that came from T cells, B-cell-depleted T cells, or PBMCs.

In the original processing: Reference gene primer amplification gave nucleated cell count estimates. The table came from immunoSEQ multiplex PCR; TCRdb's copy has only in-frame clones and leaves some out. For V, J and clone size, that table is used; D and trimming come from the DNA. The sample gives over 85,000 clones, about 86% of which show up once; roughly a sixth is in the top ten. The germline CDR1 and CDR2 sequences are SGHDT and YYEEEE. The CDR3 is 14 amino acids. V gave up 1 base and J gave up 8 bases, with 15 bases separating them. The sample consisted of peripheral blood. The clonotype comes from an elderly woman with acute or convalescent COVID-19. The chain couples TRBV5-6 to TRBJ2-5, with a tentative D call TRBD1 (5 bases). CDR3 sequence (DNA): TGTGCCAGCAGCTTGTACAAGAACAGGAGAACCCAGTACTTC. The encoded protein is CASSLYKNRRTQYF.